The subject of this entry is one T cell receptor (beta chain). The source of the sample is a study of technical replicates of blood from a few donors. TCRdb's table, derived via immunoSEQ multiplex PCR, lists solely in-frame clones and lacks some. The sample contains about 83,000 clones, 90% to 95% of which appear only once. This TCR was sampled from a human donor in good health. Sequencing input: T cells isolated from PBMCs.

This chain's CDR3 is CASSATGGEQYF. CDR3 bases: TGTGCCAGCAGCGCTACAGGGGGCGAGCAGTACTTC. This chain uses TRBV9 with TRBJ2-7; 8 bases map to TRBD1. CDR3 size: 12 residues. Germline CDR1 and CDR2: SGDLS and YYNGEE. J lost 6 bases, V lost 3 bases, and 2 bases had no gene match.